This T cell receptor (beta chain) was sequenced for a study of sequential checkpoint blockade in melanoma. CDR3 length: 15 residues. Germline V gene lookup returns CDR1 SGHRS and CDR2 YFSETQ. Trimming removed 4 bases from V and 7 bases from J, with 17 bases in between. Using immunoSEQ multiplex PCR, the repertoire was profiled, and TCRdb retains in-frame clones only, with some absent. The profile shows around 3,500 clones, approximately 24% of them singletons. Treatment: randomized to nivolumab then ipilimumab (arm A) or the reverse (arm B). The receptor comes from a human donor with melanoma. The V call is TRBV5-1, the J call TRBJ2-2, with D maybe TRBD1 (8 bases). The specimen was tumor tissue (inferred from file names), collected from a patient given nivolumab and ipilimumab in sequence. The CDR3 region has the DNA TGCGCCAGCAGCCTAACGACAGGGGAGGGCGGGGAGCTGTTTTTT. Translation gives CASSLTTGEGGELFF.